A selection of T cell receptor beta chains follows, all from one sample in a study of CD8 T cells in Susac syndrome. In TCRdb, the immunoSEQ multiplex PCR reads were re-called with MiXCR into one record per CDR3 protein. The sample carries roughly 200,000 distinct CDR3 sequences, roughly 94% recorded once. The sequenced material came from CD4+ T cells from PBMCs. The source of these receptors is a human donor with Susac syndrome. CDR3s include the opening cysteine and the closing phenylalanine or tryptophan. The order of the fields is V gene, clone size, D gene, J gene, CDR3 protein, CDR3 DNA. D genes are given only for firm matches. Clone size is given for some rows only: seen once, a few or many times, or a class if the clone is expanded.

TRBV19	.	.	TRBJ2-5	CASKAVAEETQYF	TGTGCCAGTAAGGCGGTGGCTGAAGAGACCCAGTACTTC
TRBV18	.	.	TRBJ2-1	CASSLRRNEQFF	TGTGCCAGCTCACTCCGTCGCAATGAGCAGTTCTTC
TRBV20-1	.	.	TRBJ2-5	CSAREDYEETQYF	TGCAGTGCTAGAGAAGACTATGAAGAGACCCAGTACTTC
TRBV28	.	.	TRBJ2-2	CASRWGRYTGELFF	TGTGCTAGCAGGTGGGGGCGGTACACCGGGGAGCTGTTTTTT
TRBV20-1	.	TRBD1	TRBJ1-4	CSTTQGASEKLFF	TGCAGTACCACACAGGGGGCATCTGAAAAACTGTTTTTT
TRBV19	.	.	TRBJ1-4	CASMENEKLFF	TGTGCCAGTATGGAGAATGAAAAACTGTTTTTT
TRBV27	.	.	TRBJ2-1	CASSLGGIYNEQFF	TGTGCCAGCAGTTTAGGAGGGATCTACAATGAGCAGTTCTTC
TRBV7-2	.	TRBD1	TRBJ1-5	CASSQTGDSQPQHF	TGTGCCAGCAGCCAAACAGGGGATAGTCAGCCCCAGCATTTT
TRBV12-3/TRBV12-4	.	.	TRBJ2-5	CASGPGSGQETQYF	TGTGCCAGCGGCCCGGGTTCGGGCCAAGAGACCCAGTACTTC
TRBV12-3/TRBV12-4	.	.	TRBJ2-5	CASSSQAIEETQYF	TGTGCCAGCAGTTCACAGGCGATCGAGGAGACCCAGTACTTC
TRBV6-5	.	.	TRBJ1-6	CASSSGNAYNSPLHF	TGTGCCAGCAGTTCAGGGAACGCCTATAATTCACCCCTCCACTTT
TRBV12-3/TRBV12-4	.	.	TRBJ1-1	CASSLGLANTEAFF	TGTGCCAGCAGTCTGGGACTTGCGAACACTGAAGCTTTCTTT
TRBV3-1	.	.	TRBJ1-1	CASSQGYVEAFF	TGTGCCAGCAGCCAGGGTTATGTTGAAGCTTTCTTT
TRBV20-1	.	.	TRBJ2-7	CSAHSPTRAGEQYF	TGCAGTGCCCACTCCCCGACTAGAGCAGGCGAGCAGTACTTC
TRBV9	.	.	TRBJ2-5	CASSVQGLIWETQYF	TGTGCCAGCAGCGTCCAGGGGCTTATTTGGGAGACCCAGTACTTC
TRBV7-9	once	.	TRBJ2-4	CASSFRGSNIQYF	TGTGCCAGCAGCTTCAGGGGTTCAAACATTCAGTACTTC
TRBV9	.	TRBD1	TRBJ1-4	CASSAGTGNEKLFF	TGTGCCAGCAGCGCCGGGACAGGGAATGAAAAACTGTTTTTT